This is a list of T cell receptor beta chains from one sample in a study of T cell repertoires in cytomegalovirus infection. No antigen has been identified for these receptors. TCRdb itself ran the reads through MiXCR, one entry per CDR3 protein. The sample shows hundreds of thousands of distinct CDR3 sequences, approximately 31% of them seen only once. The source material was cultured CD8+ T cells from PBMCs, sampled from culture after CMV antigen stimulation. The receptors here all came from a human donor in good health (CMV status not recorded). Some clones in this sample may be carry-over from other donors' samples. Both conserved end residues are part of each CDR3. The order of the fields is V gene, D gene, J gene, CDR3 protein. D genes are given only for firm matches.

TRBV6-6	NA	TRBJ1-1	CASNQGSSTEAFF
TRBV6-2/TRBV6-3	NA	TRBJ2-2	CASSSYPPRPNTGELFF
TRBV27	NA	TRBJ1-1	CASSVFMNTEAFF
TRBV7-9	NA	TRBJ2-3	CASSLDGRDTQYF
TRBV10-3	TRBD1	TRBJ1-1	CAISESHRTGNTEAFF
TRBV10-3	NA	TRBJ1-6	CAISEGGRRYSPLHF
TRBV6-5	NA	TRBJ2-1	CASSYRTGSINEQFF
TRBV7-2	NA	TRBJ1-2	CASSIGQINYGYTF
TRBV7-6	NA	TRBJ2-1	CASSLTRSRLYNEQFF
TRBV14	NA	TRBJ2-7	CASRKYEQYF
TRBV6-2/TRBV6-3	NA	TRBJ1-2	CASSHDSGYGYTF
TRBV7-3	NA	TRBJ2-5	CASSLLVGGRETQYF
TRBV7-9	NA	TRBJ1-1	CASSFRNMNTEAFF
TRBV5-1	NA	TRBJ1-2	CASSFESYAYGYTF
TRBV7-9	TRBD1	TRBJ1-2	CASSPRDRASRGYTF
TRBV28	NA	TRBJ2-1	CASSFISDNEQFF
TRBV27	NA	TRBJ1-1	CASHEGTEAFF
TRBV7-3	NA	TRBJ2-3	CASSFNGLAGDTQYF
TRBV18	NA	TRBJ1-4	CASSPPHEKLFF
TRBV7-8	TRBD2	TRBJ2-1	CASSLYRLAGRSSYNEQFF
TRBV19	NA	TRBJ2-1	CASSLRDGHNEQFF
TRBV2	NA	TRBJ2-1	CASSGHHKEQFF
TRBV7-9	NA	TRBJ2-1	CASSLGSGPPYNEQFF
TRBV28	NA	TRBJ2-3	CASSFLRDADTQYF
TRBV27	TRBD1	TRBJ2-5	CASSLSTGGLETQYF
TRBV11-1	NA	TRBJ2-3	CASSLGWLTDTQYF
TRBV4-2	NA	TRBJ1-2	CASSQDFPVPHGGYTF
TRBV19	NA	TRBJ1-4	CASSMGQRLGELFF
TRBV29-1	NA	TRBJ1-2	CSVASDRDRRNYGYTF
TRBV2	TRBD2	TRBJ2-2	CASSGVGGAVGELFF
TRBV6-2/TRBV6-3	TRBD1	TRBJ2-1	CASSSLRIRGQNYNEQFF
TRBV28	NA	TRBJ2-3	CASSFPQSTDTQYF